The entry that follows covers one T cell receptor (beta chain) sequence. The CDR3 has 15 residues. Germline V gene lookup returns CDR1 LNHDA and CDR2 SQIVND (reference sequence). J lost 6 bases, V lost 6 bases, and 8 bases had no gene match. Data came from immunoSEQ multiplex PCR; TCRdb stores just in-frame clones and leaves some out. The table records 120,000 or so clones, roughly 69% of them present only once. This sample stems from a study of blood T cell repertoires in COVID-19. Study information: Sites in the United States, Italy and Spain provided acute and convalescent COVID-19 samples. T cells, B-cell-depleted T cells, or PBMCs provided the cDNA or gDNA that served as material.

Sequenced: peripheral blood. The clonotype comes from a woman in her 70s with acute or convalescent COVID-19. The chain joins TRBV19 to TRBJ1-5; 10 bases match TRBD1. CDR3 sequence: CASRDSGTGVQPQHF. The CDR3 DNA reads as TGTGCCAGTAGGGATTCCGGGACAGGGGTTCAGCCCCAGCATTTT.